This T cell receptor (beta chain) was observed in a study of cytomegalovirus exposure and HLA in healthy donors. Across the study: From donors who were HLA-typed, an early data release held 80 million or so unique TCRs. Study-level findings and limits: About 90% or about 30% of the time was how often most TCR beta V segments were productive, according to an earlier analysis. V- and J-gene trimming in TCR beta was tied to a missense DCLRE1C variant by an analysis performed later.

Healthy bone marrow donors made up the donor group. The PCR used 60 Vbeta and 13 Jbeta primers. Generated by immunoSEQ multiplex PCR, the TCRdb table keeps only in-frame clones and is missing some. Of around 94,000 clones listed, around 66% are singletons. This clone was observed a few times. No antigen is known for it. The CDR3 has 14 amino acids. The germline CDR1 and CDR2 sequences are SGDLS and YYNGEE. The junction had 1 base not matched to a gene; V was cut back by 1 base and J by 1 base. V is TRBV9 and J is TRBJ1-2; 7 bases map to TRBD1. This clonotype originated in a man aged 25-45 years in good health and CMV-seronegative. The sample comprised PBMCs. CDR3 coding DNA: TGTGCCAGCAGCGTATCAGGGGGTAACTATGGCTACACCTTC. It is translated as CASSVSGGNYGYTF.